The 20 T cell receptor beta chains given below trace back to one sample, sequenced in a study of T-cell memory formation after mild COVID-19. TCRdb fed the 5' RACE reads into MiXCR, producing one record per CDR3 protein. The profile shows about 180,000 distinct CDR3 sequences, around 18% of them singletons. Specimen: PBMCs or a T cell subset sorted from them (not recorded which). The receptor source for this set is a man younger than 35 who had mild COVID-19 (a few samples of this study predate the infection). Cell type and time point are not known.

The rearrangement joins TRBV18 to TRBJ1-2; D unresolved. This CDR3 comprises 15 residues. Trimming cost V 2 bases and J 6 bases, with 16 bases left between them. Germline V gives CDR1 KGHSH, CDR2 LQKENI. CDR3 sequence (DNA): TGTGCCAGCTCACCAGCGGGAGATCCTGGGGATGGCTACACCTTC. This codes for CASSPAGDPGDGYTF.

The rearrangement uses TRBV4-1 and TRBJ2-7; D is possibly TRBD1 or TRBD2 (5 bases each). Germline V lookup: CDR1 MGHRA, CDR2 YSYEKL. Trimming took off 3 bases at V and 1 base at J, with 13 bases between the two ends. CDR3 length: 15 amino acids. The CDR3 protein is CASSQMGTASYEQYF. CDR3 DNA: TGCGCCAGCAGCCAGATGGGGACGGCTTCCTACGAGCAGTACTTC.

The rearrangement uses TRBV5-1 and TRBJ2-2; a weak D match, TRBD1 (6 bases). The V gene's germline CDR1 is SGHRS and CDR2 YFSETQ. V shed 4 bases and J shed 4 bases, with 14 bases lying between them. CDR3 size: 15 residues. CDR3 region: CASSGNRVGTGELFF. CDR3 coding DNA: TGCGCCAGCAGCGGCAACAGGGTGGGCACCGGGGAGCTGTTTTTT. Full variable domain (outside the CDR3, taken from reference TRBV5-1 and TRBJ2-2): KAGVTQTPRYLIKTRGQQVTLSCSPISGHRSVSWYQQTPGQGLQFLFEYFSETQRNKGNFPGRFSGRQFSNSRSEMNVSTLELGDSALYLCASSGNRVGTGELFFGEGSRLTVL.

This clonotype appeared a few times. The V call is TRBV20-1, the J call TRBJ1-5; D remains ambiguous. The germline gives CDR1 DFQATT, CDR2 SNEGSKA (reference sequence). Trimming removed 4 bases at V and 5 bases at J, with 12 bases between. This CDR3 spans 13 amino acids. CDR3 loop: CSAIYGGDQPQHF. CDR3 in DNA: TGCAGTGCTATATATGGCGGCGATCAGCCCCAGCATTTT.

Only a few counts were recorded for this clonotype. This chain joins TRBV4-1 and TRBJ1-1; D unclear. Germline CDR1 reads MGHRA; CDR2 reads YSYEKL. Trimming cost V 4 bases and J 2 bases, with 14 bases left between them. The CDR3 totals 15 residues. The CDR3 nucleotides are TGCGCCAGCAGCCGAGTCGGTAACCCAAACACTGAAGCTTTCTTT. It specifies CASSRVGNPNTEAFF.

In this sample, this clonotype turned up a few times. V is TRBV6-2 or TRBV6-3 and J is TRBJ1-5; D is unclear. V shed 6 bases and J shed 5 bases, with 8 bases lying between them. The germline V gene has CDR1 MNHEY and CDR2 SVGEGT. This CDR3 is 12 amino acids long. DNA of the CDR3: TGTGCCAGCAGAGAGGCCTATCAGCCCCAGCATTTT. Residues: CASREAYQPQHF.

This clonotype was seen at least ten times. The chain carries TRBV5-1 and TRBJ2-3; D not resolved. Germline CDR1 SGHRS, CDR2 YFSETQ. The ends were cut back, 0 bases at V and 2 bases at J, with 7 bases in the middle. This CDR3 has 14 amino acids. CDR3 sequence: CASSLGVATDTQYF. CDR3 coding DNA: TGCGCCAGCAGCTTGGGGGTAGCCACAGATACGCAGTATTTT.

The rearrangement joins TRBV5-4 to TRBJ1-1, with a tentative D call TRBD1 (6 bases). The length of the CDR3 is 15 residues. Germline V lookup: CDR1 SGHNT, CDR2 YYREEE (reference sequence). The V end lost 0 bases, the J end lost 1 base, and 10 bases lay between the germline ends. The CDR3 protein is CASSLAEGGNTEAFF. The CDR3 nucleotides read TGTGCCAGCAGCTTGGCAGAGGGGGGGAACACTGAAGCTTTCTTT.

In its sample, this clonotype was seen a few times. The rearrangement joins TRBV5-1 to TRBJ2-3; TRBD2 matches at 7 bases. CDR3 size: 15 residues. CDR1 is SGHRS and CDR2 is YFSETQ in the germline V gene. V was pared by 4 bases and J by 0 bases, with 5 bases of the junction left unmatched. CDR3 in DNA: TGCGCCAGCAGCCCCGGGGGGACTAGCACAGATACGCAGTATTTT. Amino acids: CASSPGGTSTDTQYF.

The chain carries TRBV4-2 and TRBJ2-5; possibly TRBD2 for D (5 bases). Germline-derived CDR1 and CDR2 are LGHNA and YNFKEQ. The CDR3 runs 15 residues. V lost 1 base to trimming and J lost 5 bases, with 14 bases between them. DNA of the CDR3: TGTGCCAGCAGCCAAGCGTCAGGAGAGGGTGAGACCCAGTACTTC. Protein sequence: CASSQASGEGETQYF.

The chain uses TRBV7-7 and TRBJ2-2, with 7 bases lining up with TRBD1. The J segment lost 8 bases and the V segment lost 4 bases, leaving 7 bases of the junction unmatched. CDR1 SSHAT and CDR2 FNYEAQ come from the germline V gene (reference sequence). The CDR3 covers 14 residues. For the CDR3, the DNA is TGTGCCAGCAGCTCGAGACAGGGTCCTGGGGAGCTGTTTTTT. Its protein product is CASSSRQGPGELFF. The full variable domain, completed using reference TRBV7-7 and TRBJ2-2, is GAGVSQSPRYKVTKRGQDVTLRCDPISSHATLYWYQQALGQGPEFLTYFNYEAQPDKSGLPSDRFSAERPEGSISTLTIQRTEQRDSAMYRCASSSRQGPGELFFGEGSRLTVL.

This clonotype was counted at least ten times. This CDR3 is CASSLAGGPDTQYF. The CDR3 nucleotides read TGTGCCAGCAGCTTAGCGGGGGGGCCAGATACGCAGTATTTT. This chain connects TRBV11-2 to TRBJ2-3; 8 positions match TRBD2. In germline, CDR1 is SGHAT, CDR2 FQNNGV. This CDR3 region has 14 residues. The V and J ends lost 1 base and 4 bases, in that order; junction bases with no gene match: 1.

This clonotype was counted between two and nine times. The rearrangement links TRBV7-2 to TRBJ2-3; 10 bases are a match to TRBD1. The V gene end was trimmed by 1 base and the J gene end by 4 bases; junction bases not matched to a gene: 11. The germline V gene has CDR1 SGHTA and CDR2 FQGNSA. CDR3 length: 18 amino acids. The chain's CDR3 is CASSLDGDRGIRADTQYF. In DNA form, the CDR3 reads TGTGCCAGCAGCTTAGATGGGGACAGGGGTATAAGGGCAGATACGCAGTATTTT.

This clonotype occurred a few times. The J gene is TRBJ1-2, the V gene TRBV4-1; D gene unclear. Deletions cut 10 bases from V and 2 bases from J, with 14 bases between. The CDR3 runs 13 residues. In germline, CDR1 is MGHRA, CDR2 YSYEKL. The CDR3 spells CATKRGTNYGYTF. The CDR3, as DNA: TGCGCCACCAAGCGAGGAACGAACTATGGCTACACCTTC.

This clonotype was observed a handful of times. This chain uses TRBV28 with TRBJ2-3; no clear D gene. The V and J ends lost 6 bases and 4 bases respectively, with 11 bases between them. The CDR3 runs to 13 residues. The germline gives CDR1 MDHEN, CDR2 SYDVKM. This CDR3 is CASRPPSPDTQYF. The CDR3 DNA sequence: TGTGCCAGCAGGCCACCCTCCCCAGATACGCAGTATTTT. The complete variable domain, with remaining parts taken from reference TRBV28 and TRBJ2-3, reads DVKVTQSSRYLVKRTGEKVFLECVQDMDHENMFWYRQDPGLGLRLIYFSYDVKMKEKGDIPEGYSVSREKKERFSLILESASTNQTSMYLCASRPPSPDTQYFGPGTRLTVL.

The chain is built from TRBV6-5 and TRBJ1-1; no reliable D call. Germline loops: CDR1 MNHEY, CDR2 SVGAGI. This CDR3 spans 14 amino acids. With 2 bases removed from V and 6 bases from J, the gap between germline ends came to 13 bases. As DNA, the CDR3 is TGTGCCAGCAGTTACCAGCCGGGAACCGCTGAAGCTTTCTTT. Protein: CASSYQPGTAEAFF.

V gene TRBV7-9 combines with J gene TRBJ1-6; 8 bases are a match to TRBD1. The trim removed 5 bases at V and 9 bases at J, leaving 15 bases unmatched. The CDR3 length is 17 residues. CDR1 is SEHNR and CDR2 is FQNEAQ in the germline V gene (reference sequence). The DNA for the CDR3 is TGTGCCAGCAGCCGTCAGTCAGGGGGCATTAGGAGTTCACCCCTCCACTTT. Its protein product is CASSRQSGGIRSSPLHF.

This clonotype was seen once. This chain links TRBV7-9 with TRBJ2-3, with 8 bases matching TRBD2. The germline gives CDR1 SEHNR, CDR2 FQNEAQ (reference sequence). The length of the CDR3 is 19 residues. The ends lost 5 bases at V and 4 bases at J; junction bases unmatched: 20. This CDR3 reads CASSPIPVGGARAADTQYF. CDR3 in DNA: TGTGCCAGCAGCCCGATACCAGTCGGGGGGGCCCGAGCAGCAGATACGCAGTATTTT.

This clonotype was detected a few times. V is TRBV10-2 and J is TRBJ1-5, with TRBD1 as a possible D gene (5 bases). The V and J ends lost 5 bases and 3 bases respectively, with 11 bases between them. The CDR3 length is 14 residues. Per germline, CDR1 WSHSY and CDR2 SAAADI. CDR3 sequence reads: CASSLGGNNQPQHF. The CDR3 nucleotides read TGCGCCAGCAGTCTCGGGGGAAACAATCAGCCCCAGCATTTT.

The V call is TRBV5-1, the J call TRBJ1-2; D call uncertain. Trimming took off 4 bases at V and 5 bases at J, with 6 bases between the two ends. The CDR3 is 11 residues long. CDR1 and CDR2 (germline): SGHRS, YFSETQ. The CDR3 DNA follows: TGCGCCAGCAGCAACCAGTATGGCTACACCTTC. The encoded protein is CASSNQYGYTF. Full variable domain (remainder filled in from reference TRBV5-1 and TRBJ1-2): KAGVTQTPRYLIKTRGQQVTLSCSPISGHRSVSWYQQTPGQGLQFLFEYFSETQRNKGNFPGRFSGRQFSNSRSEMNVSTLELGDSALYLCASSNQYGYTFGSGTRLTVV.